Below, 25 T cell receptor beta chains from the same sample are listed, as sequenced in a study of PD-1 blockade in mismatch repair-deficient tumors. Libraries were prepared by immunoSEQ multiplex PCR; TCRdb keeps only in-frame clonotypes and omits some of them. This sample has 120,000 or so clones, with approximately 90% found just once. Sequenced material: peripheral blood, taken 44 weeks after starting pembrolizumab. Every receptor here comes from an adult with mismatch repair-deficient cancer.

The V call is TRBV9, the J call TRBJ2-1; 13 bases line up with TRBD2. J gave up 7 bases and V 0 bases, and 1 base lay outside the gene matches. CDR3 length equals 15 residues. Germline loops: CDR1 SGDLS, CDR2 YYNGEE. The CDR3 DNA reads as TGTGCCAGCAGCGTAGGACTAGCGGGGGGAAATGAGCAGTTCTTC. Its translation is CASSVGLAGGNEQFF.

The rearrangement joins TRBV7-9 to TRBJ2-3; possibly TRBD1 for D (5 bases). Germline V gene sequence: CDR1 SEHNR, CDR2 FQNEAQ (reference sequence). The CDR3 covers 14 residues. With 5 bases removed from V and 6 bases from J, the gap between germline ends came to 15 bases. As DNA, the CDR3 is TGTGCCAGCAGCGGTAAGGGGTTTTCGGATACGCAGTATTTT. Amino acids: CASSGKGFSDTQYF. Supplemented by reference TRBV7-9 and TRBJ2-3, the full variable domain reads DTGVSQNPRHKITKRGQNVTFRCDPISEHNRLYWYRQTLGQGPEFLTYFQNEAQLEKSRLLSDRFSAERPKGSFSTLEIQRTEQGDSAMYLCASSGKGFSDTQYFGPGTRLTVL.

The chain employs TRBV4-1 and TRBJ2-1; 11 nucleotides line up with TRBD2. The CDR3 extends over 17 amino acids. From germline, CDR1 is MGHRA and CDR2 YSYEKL. V lost 1 base, J lost 2 bases, and 4 bases stayed unmatched. The CDR3 loop is CASSQGSGLAAYNEQFF. The CDR3 nucleotides are TGCGCCAGCAGCCAAGGCTCGGGACTAGCGGCCTACAATGAGCAGTTCTTC.

In regard to this clone: An end of the junction differs from the germline gene, which may be a read error. The gene calls are TRBV25-1 and TRBJ2-3; D call uncertain. The CDR3 is 15 residues long. The germline V gene encodes CDR1 MGHDK and CDR2 SYGVNS. CDR3 nucleotide sequence: TGTGCCAGCAGTAAATATGGCGGTCGGGCAGATACGCAGTATTTT. It yields the protein CASSKYGGRADTQYF.

V is TRBV18 and J is TRBJ2-5, with D maybe TRBD1 (5 bases). Trimming took 6 bases from V and 5 from J, leaving 13 bases between them. The CDR3 is 13 amino acids. Germline assignment: CDR1 KGHSH and CDR2 LQKENI. The CDR3 DNA reads TGTGCCAGCTCCCCGCAGGGCGAGGAGACCCAGTACTTC. It is translated as CASSPQGEETQYF.

The chain has TRBV28 and TRBJ1-5; no definite D call. The V end lost 3 bases, the J end lost 7 bases, and 4 bases lay between the germline ends. The CDR3 spans 11 residues. The V gene's germline CDR1 is MDHEN and CDR2 SYDVKM. CDR3 region: CASSLRQPQHF. CDR3 nucleotide sequence: TGTGCCAGCAGTTTGCGGCAGCCCCAGCATTTT.

This sequence joins TRBV28 and TRBJ1-5; D gene ambiguous. CDR1 MDHEN and CDR2 SYDVKM come from the germline V gene. V lost 1 base, J lost 7 bases, and 14 bases lay in between. The CDR3 is 15 amino acids. DNA for the CDR3: TGTGCCAGCAGTTTATTTCCCCCCACGGGGCAGCCCCAGCATTTT. Amino acid sequence: CASSLFPPTGQPQHF. Based on the CDR3 plus reference TRBV28 and TRBJ1-5, the full variable domain is DVKVTQSSRYLVKRTGEKVFLECVQDMDHENMFWYRQDPGLGLRLIYFSYDVKMKEKGDIPEGYSVSREKKERFSLILESASTNQTSMYLCASSLFPPTGQPQHFGDGTRLSIL.

The rearrangement uses TRBV5-1 and TRBJ2-1, with D perhaps TRBD1 (6 bases). The germline V gene has CDR1 SGHRS and CDR2 YFSETQ. This CDR3 contains 16 residues. The V end lost 2 bases, the J end lost 0 bases, and 12 bases lay between the germline ends. In nucleotides, the CDR3 is TGCGCCAGCAGCTTAAATCAGGGGAGCTCCTACAATGAGCAGTTCTTC. Translating gives CASSLNQGSSYNEQFF.

The chain couples TRBV5-5 to TRBJ2-5, with D possibly matching TRBD2 (6 bases). The germline V gene has CDR1 SGHKS and CDR2 YYEKEE (reference sequence). V was shortened by 3 bases and J by 2 bases, with 14 bases between the two germline ends. The CDR3 runs 15 residues. The CDR3 nucleotides read TGTGCCAGCAGCTACGGGACTCCTCTTCAAGAGACCCAGTACTTC. It codes for CASSYGTPLQETQYF.

This chain links TRBV6-6 with TRBJ2-3; 8 bases fit TRBD2. The CDR3 spans 16 residues. The J segment lost 0 bases and the V segment lost 6 bases, leaving 8 bases of the junction unmatched. Germline V gene lookup returns CDR1 MNHNY and CDR2 SVGAGI (reference sequence). Here the CDR3 reads CASSLGLALSTDTQYF. The DNA for the CDR3 is TGTGCCAGCAGCTTAGGACTAGCACTTAGCACAGATACGCAGTATTTT.

This chain connects TRBV6-5 to TRBJ2-7; no clear D gene. Trimming cost V 7 bases and J 0 bases, with 13 bases left between them. This CDR3 contains 14 residues. Per the germline V gene, CDR1 is MNHEY and CDR2 is SVGAGI. The CDR3 coding sequence is TGTGCCAGCACTTCTCCGGCTAGCTCCTACGAGCAGTACTTC. As protein: CASTSPASSYEQYF.

V usage is TRBV7-2 and J usage is TRBJ2-5; unclear D gene. V was cut by 3 bases and J by 1 base, with 6 bases left in between. Germline V gene data show CDR1 as SGHTA and CDR2 as FQGNSA. The CDR3 consists of 13 residues. This CDR3 is CASSFGFQETQYF. The DNA of the CDR3 is TGTGCCAGCAGCTTCGGGTTCCAAGAGACCCAGTACTTC.

The chain employs TRBV11-2 and TRBJ2-6; no firm D call. CDR3 length: 18 amino acids. Trimming left V 2 bases short and J 0 bases short, with 14 bases between. CDR1 and CDR2 from the germline V gene are SGHAT and FQNNGV. CDR3: CASSLFSNPLSGANVLTF. The CDR3 nucleotides read TGTGCCAGCAGCTTATTTTCAAATCCCCTCTCTGGGGCCAACGTCCTGACTTTC.

The chain is built from TRBV9 and TRBJ2-2; no definite D call. This CDR3 comprises 12 residues. CDR1 SGDLS and CDR2 YYNGEE come from the germline V gene. V lost 6 bases and J lost 7, with 10 bases in between. CDR3 sequence reads: CASTRGSGELFF. The CDR3 nucleotides are TGTGCCAGCACCCGCGGTAGCGGGGAGCTGTTTTTT.

The rearrangement uses TRBV29-1 and TRBJ2-7, with D maybe TRBD1 (6 bases). The CDR3 sequence is 14 residues long. Trimming took 1 base from V and 1 from J, leaving 11 bases between them. Germline CDR1 SQVTM, CDR2 ANQGSEA. The DNA for the CDR3 is TGCAGCGTTGAAGTCCTAGGGGGATCCTACGAGCAGTACTTC. Translating gives CSVEVLGGSYEQYF.

V usage is TRBV5-1 and J usage is TRBJ2-3, with no clear D. Trimming took off 4 bases at V and 4 bases at J, with 7 bases between the two ends. Germline V gene sequence: CDR1 SGHRS, CDR2 YFSETQ. This CDR3 has 12 amino acids. CDR3 region: CASSPAADTQYF. CDR3 sequence (DNA): TGCGCCAGCAGCCCAGCCGCAGATACGCAGTATTTT.

V is TRBV6-5 and J is TRBJ2-5; D remains ambiguous. The CDR3 runs to 13 residues. V lost 6 bases and J 5 bases, leaving 13 bases between the germline ends. CDR1 is MNHEY, CDR2 SVGAGI, per germline. CDR3 in DNA: TGTGCCAGCAGCACGACACCCCGGGAGACCCAGTACTTC. Its translation is CASSTTPRETQYF.

In its sample, this clone was seen once. V usage is TRBV5-6 and J usage is TRBJ1-4; D may be TRBD1 (5 bases). Per germline, CDR1 SGHDT and CDR2 YYEEEE. The CDR3 extends over 15 amino acids. V lost 0 bases and J lost 10, with 16 bases in between. For the CDR3, the DNA is TGTGCCAGCAGCTTGGCCGGGGGGTCCGCGGCAAAACTGTTTTTT. The encoded protein is CASSLAGGSAAKLFF.

The table lists this clone with a few counts. The V and J genes are TRBV19 and TRBJ2-7; the match to TRBD2 covers 11 bases. This CDR3 is built from 15 residues. Per the germline V gene, CDR1 is LNHDA and CDR2 is SQIVND (reference sequence). After removal of 6 bases from V and 4 bases from J, the junction contained 8 bases not matched to a gene. The CDR3 here is CASRLTSGSGYEQYF. Here the CDR3 DNA reads TGTGCCAGTAGATTAACTAGCGGGAGTGGTTACGAGCAGTACTTC.

V and J are TRBV5-5 and TRBJ1-1; D remains ambiguous. V was cut by 4 bases and J by 1 base, with 5 bases left in between. The CDR3 has 12 residues. CDR1 SGHKS and CDR2 YYEKEE come from the germline V gene (reference sequence). CDR3: CASSVGNTEAFF. CDR3 sequence (DNA): TGTGCCAGCAGCGTAGGGAACACTGAAGCTTTCTTT.

The J gene is TRBJ2-6, the V gene TRBV7-6; 10 nucleotides align to TRBD1. Germline lookup yields CDR1 SGHVS and CDR2 FNYEAQ. This CDR3 has 18 amino acids. Trimming took 5 bases from V and 2 from J; bases not matched to a gene: 9. This CDR3 reads CASSARQGASAGANVLTF. CDR3 sequence (DNA): TGTGCCAGCAGCGCAAGACAGGGGGCCTCAGCTGGGGCCAACGTCCTGACTTTC.

The CDR3 DNA follows: TGTGCCAGCAGCGGCCGGCGGTCGGCGGGGGAAGAGACCCAGTACTTC. Its translation is CASSGRRSAGEETQYF. The gene calls are TRBV5-4 and TRBJ2-5; 7 nucleotides match TRBD2. The CDR3 length is 16 residues. V lost 4 bases and J lost 3; bases outside the gene matches: 12. Per germline, CDR1 SGHNT and CDR2 YYREEE (reference sequence).

This chain connects TRBV9 to TRBJ2-5; D remains ambiguous. The V gene's germline CDR1 is SGDLS and CDR2 YYNGEE. The length of the CDR3 is 12 residues. With 5 bases removed from V and 2 bases from J, the gap between germline ends came to 7 bases. The CDR3 region has the DNA TGTGCCAGCAGGGGAATACAAGAGACCCAGTACTTC. Amino acid sequence: CASRGIQETQYF.

The rearrangement links TRBV7-9 to TRBJ2-5; 8 nucleotides agree with TRBD1. V gave up 5 bases and J gave up 5 bases; unmatched junction bases: 10. The CDR3 has 15 amino acids. Germline CDR1 reads SEHNR; CDR2 reads FQNEAQ (reference sequence). The CDR3 DNA sequence: TGTGCCAGCAGCCCTCGGAACCGGGACAGGGAGACCCAGTACTTC. Its translation: CASSPRNRDRETQYF.

The gene calls are TRBV5-6 and TRBJ2-4, with D possibly matching TRBD1 (6 bases). The length of the CDR3 is 14 residues. Germline values: CDR1 SGHDT, CDR2 YYEEEE. The V end lost 6 bases, the J end lost 6 bases, and 16 bases lay between the germline ends. CDR3 DNA sequence: TGTGCCAGCATCAGGCAGGGGTCCGGAAACATTCAGTACTTC. This sequence encodes CASIRQGSGNIQYF.